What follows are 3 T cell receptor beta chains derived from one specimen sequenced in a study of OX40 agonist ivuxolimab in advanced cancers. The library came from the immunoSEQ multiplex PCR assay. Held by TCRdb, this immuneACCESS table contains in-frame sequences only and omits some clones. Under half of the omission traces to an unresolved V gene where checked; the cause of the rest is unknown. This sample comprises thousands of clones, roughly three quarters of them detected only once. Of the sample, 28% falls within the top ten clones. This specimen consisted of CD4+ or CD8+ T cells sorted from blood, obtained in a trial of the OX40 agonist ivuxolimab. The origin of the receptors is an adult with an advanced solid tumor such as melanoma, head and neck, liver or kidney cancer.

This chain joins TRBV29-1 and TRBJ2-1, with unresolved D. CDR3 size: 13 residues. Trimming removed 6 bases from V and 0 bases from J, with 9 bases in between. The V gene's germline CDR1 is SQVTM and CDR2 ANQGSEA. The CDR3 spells CSVDSSSYNEQFF. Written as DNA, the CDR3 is TGCAGCGTAGACTCTAGCTCCTACAATGAGCAGTTCTTC.

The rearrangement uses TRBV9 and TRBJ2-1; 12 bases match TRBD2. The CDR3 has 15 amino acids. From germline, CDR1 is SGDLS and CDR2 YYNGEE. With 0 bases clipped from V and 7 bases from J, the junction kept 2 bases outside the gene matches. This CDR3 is CASSVGLAGGNEQFF. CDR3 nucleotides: TGTGCCAGCAGCGTAGGTCTAGCGGGAGGGAATGAGCAGTTCTTC.

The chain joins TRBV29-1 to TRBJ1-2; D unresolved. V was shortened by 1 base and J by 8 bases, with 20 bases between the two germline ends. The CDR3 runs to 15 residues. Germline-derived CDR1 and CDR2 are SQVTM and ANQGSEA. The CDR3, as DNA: TGCAGCGTTGAAGTCGGGCAGCCTGGACTGGACGGCTACACCTTC. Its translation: CSVEVGQPGLDGYTF.